At least ten counts were recorded for the clone carrying this T cell receptor (beta chain). Its antigen is undetermined. The sample originates from a study of breast tumors, draining lymph nodes, adjacent tissues. General observations from the study: Tumor and nontumor repertoires were significantly more similar in luminal-like than in basal-like breast cancer. Compared with lymph nodes, tumors were less diverse; compared with nontumor tissue, more.

The germline CDR1 and CDR2 sequences are DFQATT and SNEGSKA (reference sequence). V gave up 0 bases and J gave up 7 bases, with 9 bases separating them. CDR3 length: 13 amino acids. TCRdb called the multiplex PCR reads again in MiXCR, with one record for every CDR3 protein. Among 170,000 or so distinct CDR3 sequences listed, about 33% were seen once. Breast cancer patients provided tissue from their axillary draining lymph nodes. Source material: axillary lymph node tissue. The chain combines TRBV20-1 with TRBJ2-2; unclear D gene. This clonotype originated in a female donor with breast cancer. Some clones in this sample may be carry-over from other donors' samples. CDR3 sequence: CSARDRRHGELFF. Written as DNA, the CDR3 is TGCAGTGCTAGAGACAGAAGGCACGGGGAGCTGTTTTTT.